This TCR beta chain was identified in a study of neoadjuvant nivolumab and ipilimumab in lung cancer. Per the germline V gene, CDR1 is SEHNR and CDR2 is FQNEAQ (reference sequence). CDR3 length equals 13 residues. Trimming took 9 bases from V and 0 from J, leaving 11 bases between them. Assay used: immunoSEQ multiplex PCR; TCRdb lists only in-frame clones, some missing. The sample has 25,000 to 35,000 clones, approximately 90% seen once. This material consisted of peripheral blood, taken after neoadjuvant nivolumab, alone or with ipilimumab, at or shortly before surgery. The TCR comes from an adult with non-small cell lung cancer. V is TRBV7-9 and J is TRBJ1-1, with D maybe TRBD1 (5 bases). The CDR3 nucleotides are TGTGCCAGTTGTGCAGGGATGAACACTGAAGCTTTCTTT. Protein product: CASCAGMNTEAFF.